These T cell receptor beta chains were read from a single sample in a study of T cell responses to AZD1222 COVID-19 vaccine. Only in-frame clones appear in the TCRdb table, and some are missing; sequencing was by immunoSEQ multiplex PCR. The data hold some 87,000 clones, with around 91% observed a single time. The sample was peripheral blood, taken on day 0 of MenACWY control vaccination. The receptors were sampled from an adult in good health. Both conserved end residues are part of each CDR3. D genes are given only for firm matches. The size of a clone is reported for some rows only, either as once, few or many, or as a class for expanded clones.

>TRBV19|.|.|TRBJ2-3
TGTGCCAGTAGCAAGGACAGATTCACAGATACGCAGTATTTT
CASSKDRFTDTQYF
>TRBV7-9|.|.|TRBJ1-1
TGTGCCAGCAGCTTAGTCGGCAAGAACACTGAAGCTTTCTTT
CASSLVGKNTEAFF
>TRBV7-2|.|.|TRBJ2-1
TGTGCCAGCAGCTTAGGATGGGCGAGCTCCTACAATGAGCAGTTCTTC
CASSLGWASSYNEQFF
>TRBV6-4|TRBD2|.|TRBJ2-1
TGTGCCAGCAGTACAACCGGGACTAGCGGGTACAATGAGCAGTTCTTC
CASSTTGTSGYNEQFF
>TRBV11-2|TRBD2|.|TRBJ2-7
TGTGCCAGCACCCCGGGACTAGCGGGAATCTACGAGCAGTACTTC
CASTPGLAGIYEQYF
>TRBV15|.|once|TRBJ2-2
TGTGCCACCAGCCCTCGGCAGGGGACCGGGGAGCTGTTTTTT
CATSPRQGTGELFF
>TRBV6-6|.|.|TRBJ1-4
TGTGCCAGCAGTTATCGGGCCCCCTGGGATGAAAAACTGTTTTTT
CASSYRAPWDEKLFF
>TRBV5-1|TRBD2|.|TRBJ2-3
TGCGCCAGCCTCGGCGGGGGGCCCTCAGATACGCAGTATTTT
CASLGGGPSDTQYF
>TRBV14|.|.|TRBJ2-1
TGTGCCAGCAGCCCGACTAGTAATGAGCAGTTCTTC
CASSPTSNEQFF
>TRBV7-2|TRBD1|once|TRBJ1-1
TGTGCCAGCAGAGGACAGGACACCCTGAACACTGAAGCTTTCTTT
CASRGQDTLNTEAFF
>TRBV5-1|.|few|TRBJ2-7
TGCGCCAGCAGCTTGGTGGCAGGGAGCTCCTACGAGCAGTACTTC
CASSLVAGSSYEQYF
>TRBV7-9|.|.|TRBJ2-2
TGTGCCAGCAGCTATATACTAGCAGGGGAAGATACCGGGGAGCTGTTTTTT
CASSYILAGEDTGELFF
>TRBV7-3|TRBD1|.|TRBJ2-7
TGTGCCAGCAGCTTATACGGGACAGGGCCGTACGAGCAGTACTTC
CASSLYGTGPYEQYF
>TRBV14|.|.|TRBJ1-3
TGTGCCAGCAGCCGCGCTGGAAACACCATATATTTT
CASSRAGNTIYF
>TRBV7-2|TRBD2|.|TRBJ2-2
TGTGCCAGCAGCTTAGGACTAGCGGGGATCGGGGAGCTGTTTTTT
CASSLGLAGIGELFF
>TRBV25-1|TRBD2|.|TRBJ2-2
TGTGCCACCCGACTAGCGGGAGTGCTGTTTTTT
CATRLAGVLFF
>TRBV18|TRBD1|.|TRBJ1-1
TGTGCCAGCTCACCAGGAGGGACAGGGACGAACACTGAAGCTTTCTTT
CASSPGGTGTNTEAFF
>TRBV12-3/TRBV12-4|.|.|TRBJ1-2
TGTGCCAGCAGCCGCCGGACAGACTATGGCTACACCTTC
CASSRRTDYGYTF
>TRBV5-5|TRBD1|.|TRBJ2-7
TGTGCCAGCAGCGTAACAGGGGGCGCCTACGAGCAGTACTTC
CASSVTGGAYEQYF
>TRBV6-5|.|.|TRBJ1-3
TGTGCCAGCAAGGAGGGAACTGGAAACACCATATATTTT
CASKEGTGNTIYF
>TRBV28|TRBD1|.|TRBJ1-3
TGTGCCAGCAGCCCGGGACAGCCTGGAAACACCATATATTTT
CASSPGQPGNTIYF
>TRBV6-1|.|.|TRBJ2-7
TGTGCCAGCAGTGAAGCGGGCCACTCCTACGAGCAGTACTTC
CASSEAGHSYEQYF
>TRBV4-1|.|.|TRBJ2-3
TGCGCCAGCAGCCAAGATGGTAAGGGTAGGAGGACAGATACGCAGTATTTT
CASSQDGKGRRTDTQYF
>TRBV5-1|TRBD2|.|TRBJ2-3
TGCGCCAGCAGCCGACTAGCGGGGGGTATCGATACGCAGTATTTT
CASSRLAGGIDTQYF
>TRBV11-2|.|.|TRBJ1-3
TGTGCCAGCAGCTATGGGCAGGGAAACACCATATATTTT
CASSYGQGNTIYF
>TRBV18|.|.|TRBJ2-6
TGTGCCAGCTCACCTCCTCCCCTCCTCTCTGGGGCCAACGTCCTGACTTTC
CASSPPPLLSGANVLTF
>TRBV10-1|.|.|TRBJ2-1
TGCGCCAGCAGTGATGTCGGAGCGGGTCGACAGGGGCAGTTCTTC
CASSDVGAGRQGQFF
>TRBV2|.|.|TRBJ1-1
TGTGCCAGCAGTGAGGAGACCCACCTGGGCACTGAAGCTTTCTTT
CASSEETHLGTEAFF
>TRBV2|TRBD2|.|TRBJ2-5
TGTGCCAGCATACTAGCGGGAAAGGAGACCCAGTACTTC
CASILAGKETQYF
>TRBV15|.|.|TRBJ1-1
TGTGCCACCAGCAGAGACATTTCGACAGGGAACACTGAAGCTTTCTTT
CATSRDISTGNTEAFF
>TRBV27|.|.|TRBJ2-7
TGTGCCAGCAGTTTATCGGAGTTAGGTGAGCAGTACTTC
CASSLSELGEQYF
>TRBV2|.|.|TRBJ2-7
TGTGCCAGCAGTGAAGGGGTAGCTTCCTACGAGCAGTACTTC
CASSEGVASYEQYF
>TRBV5-1|.|.|TRBJ2-3
TGCGCCAGCAGCAGCGGGACAGATTCTAGCACAGATACGCAGTATTTT
CASSSGTDSSTDTQYF
>TRBV2|TRBD2|few|TRBJ2-1
TGTGCCAGCAGACCCAGCGGGAGATTGGACGGGAGCGAGCAGTTCTTC
CASRPSGRLDGSEQFF
>TRBV11-2|TRBD1|.|TRBJ1-4
TGTGCCAGCAGCTTAACAGGGGGGGAAAAACTGTTTTTT
CASSLTGGEKLFF
>TRBV6-1|TRBD1|.|TRBJ2-1
TGTGCCAGCAGTGAACCGGGACAGGCTTACAATGAGCAGTTCTTC
CASSEPGQAYNEQFF